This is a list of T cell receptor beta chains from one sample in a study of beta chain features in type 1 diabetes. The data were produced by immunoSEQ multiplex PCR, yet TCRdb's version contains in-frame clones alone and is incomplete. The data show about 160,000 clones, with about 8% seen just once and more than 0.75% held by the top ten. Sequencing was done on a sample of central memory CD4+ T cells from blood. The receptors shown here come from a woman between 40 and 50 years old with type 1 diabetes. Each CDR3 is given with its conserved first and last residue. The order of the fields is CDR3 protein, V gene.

CDR3aa: CASSLSTWTGKFF
v_gene: TRBV7-9

CDR3aa: CASARGNQPQHF
v_gene: TRBV28

CDR3aa: CASSSDRAGRGTDTQYF
v_gene: TRBV27

CDR3aa: CASKGGTTNEKLFF
v_gene: TRBV2

CDR3aa: CAISGQAPSSGNTIYF
v_gene: TRBV10-3

CDR3aa: CASSKDRGTQYF
v_gene: TRBV2

CDR3aa: CASSPSSGVDTEAFF
v_gene: TRBV5-1

CDR3aa: CASSQNVLTGIGYNEQFF
v_gene: TRBV14

CDR3aa: CASRVLSAGIHGELFF
v_gene: TRBV27

CDR3aa: CASSPQGASNTGELFF
v_gene: TRBV7-3

CDR3aa: CASSSGYNQPQHF
v_gene: TRBV7-3

CDR3aa: CSAPGYQETQYF
v_gene: TRBV29-1

CDR3aa: CAWSPGLANGETQYF
v_gene: TRBV30

CDR3aa: CASSYGTSGSNEQFF
v_gene: TRBV5-1

CDR3aa: CASSGGQTGALHF
v_gene: TRBV9

CDR3aa: CSVGTVNTGELFF
v_gene: TRBV29-1

CDR3aa: CASSQVGGAGTQYF
v_gene: TRBV4-1

CDR3aa: CATSRAGDEQFF
v_gene: TRBV15

CDR3aa: CASRPQGSGYNEQFF
v_gene: TRBV5-1

CDR3aa: CASTNTEAFF
v_gene: TRBV6-5

CDR3aa: CASSLSSGLQPQHF
v_gene: TRBV28

CDR3aa: CASSPGPNQPQHF
v_gene: TRBV5-8

CDR3aa: CASSVDRGTGELFF
v_gene: TRBV5-1

CDR3aa: CASSLGGRQNTGELFF
v_gene: TRBV5-4

CDR3aa: CASSPNRGLGYTF
v_gene: TRBV7-9

CDR3aa: CASSMLGGYGQETQYF
v_gene: TRBV19

CDR3aa: CASSQGMRTETQYF
v_gene: TRBV6-6

CDR3aa: CAIRGGHYEQYF
v_gene: TRBV10-3

CDR3aa: CASSSQGVGTYEQYF
v_gene: TRBV7-9

CDR3aa: CASSFQGRNQPQHF
v_gene: TRBV27

CDR3aa: CSATSREGSYEQYF
v_gene: TRBV29-1

CDR3aa: CASSVNGNYEQYF
v_gene: TRBV9

CDR3aa: CASSLGTGGPTSTDTQYF
v_gene: TRBV4-3

CDR3aa: CASSRWTGGVPTQETQYF
v_gene: TRBV27

CDR3aa: CASSQAEVPFYGYTF
v_gene: TRBV4-3

CDR3aa: CASSRGVGEKLFF
v_gene: TRBV7-3

CDR3aa: CASSLGGGRTDTQYF
v_gene: TRBV7-2

CDR3aa: CASSQDAGAGTQPQHF
v_gene: TRBV4-3

CDR3aa: CASSLVGEQPQHF
v_gene: TRBV5-1

CDR3aa: CASTFDRSSYEQYF
v_gene: TRBV2

CDR3aa: CASSLTDSGELFF
v_gene: TRBV7-9

CDR3aa: CASSPPGASEYNEQFF
v_gene: TRBV18